This TCR beta chain appears in the sequencing data of a study of cytomegalovirus exposure and HLA in healthy donors. Overall study context: Most donors, roughly 84% of roughly 400 genotyped, fell in the Caucasian-associated ancestry cluster. Study results and caveats: The sole available immune exposure information was CMV serostatus.

Per germline, CDR1 SGHRS and CDR2 YFSETQ. Trimming cost V 4 bases and J 7 bases; bases outside gene matches: 9. This CDR3 has 16 amino acids. The study ran its PCR with 60 Vbeta and 13 Jbeta primers. Under the authors' procedure: As a later analysis found, there were tens of millions of unique TCR beta chains, of which roughly 11 million were shared. Profiled with immunoSEQ multiplex PCR; TCRdb holds only in-frame clones, not every one. V and J calls and clone size are those listed in that table; D and trimming were worked out from the DNA. The sample holds 130,000 or so clones, more than 60% seen once. Remarks on this clone: Its target is not known.

The receptor was derived from a man between 18 and 35 years old in good health and CMV-seronegative. The specimen was PBMCs. The gene calls are TRBV5-1 and TRBJ2-7, with TRBD2 identical over 15 bases. In DNA, the CDR3 is TGCGCCAGCAGCCCGGGACTAGCGGGGGGCTATCCGGAGCAGTACTTC. Translating it yields CASSPGLAGGYPEQYF.